What follows are 32 T cell receptor beta chains derived from one specimen sequenced in a study of blood T cell repertoires in COVID-19. Using immunoSEQ multiplex PCR, the repertoire was profiled, and TCRdb retains in-frame clones only, with some absent. The repertoire holds some 200,000 clones, with around 87% as singletons. Sequenced sample: PBMCs or T cells enriched from blood (not recorded which). The receptor set was obtained from a woman aged 18-29 years in a cohort exposed to, infected with or recovered from COVID-19 (not recorded which).

This chain links TRBV7-8 with TRBJ1-4; D might be TRBD1 (5 bases). Trimming cost V 0 bases and J 8 bases, with 13 bases left between them. The CDR3 spans 15 residues. Germline assignment: CDR1 SGHVS and CDR2 FQNEAQ. In nucleotides, the CDR3 is TGTGCCAGCAGCTTAGCGCCGGAGGGGCGGGAAAAACTGTTTTTT. Protein sequence: CASSLAPEGREKLFF.

The chain links TRBV6-6 to TRBJ1-6; D unclear. The germline CDR1 and CDR2 sequences are MNHNY and SVGAGI (reference sequence). CDR3 length: 16 residues. V was clipped by 5 bases and J by 4 bases, with 15 bases between them. The CDR3 nucleotides are TGTGCCAGCAGTATCAACTCGATATCTTATAATTCACCCCTCCACTTT. It codes for CASSINSISYNSPLHF.

V gene TRBV28 combines with J gene TRBJ2-5; 8 bases map to TRBD2. The CDR3 has 16 residues. The junction had 12 bases not matched to a gene; V was cut back by 4 bases and J by 5 bases. Germline CDR1 MDHEN, CDR2 SYDVKM. CDR3 in amino acids: CASSSPHGGAAETQYF. The CDR3 DNA is TGTGCCAGCAGTTCCCCCCACGGGGGGGCAGCGGAGACCCAGTACTTC.

This rearrangement joins TRBV7-3 to TRBJ2-1; tentative D call: TRBD1 (5 bases). The CDR3 contains 12 residues. CDR1 SGHTA and CDR2 FQGTGA come from the germline V gene. V gave up 5 bases and J gave up 7 bases, with 9 bases separating them. This chain's CDR3 is CASSPTGNEQFF. For the CDR3, the DNA is TGTGCCAGCAGCCCCACAGGAAATGAGCAGTTCTTC.

The chain recombines TRBV11-3 with TRBJ1-6; 10 bases fit TRBD1. V shed 5 bases, J shed 8 bases, and the junction held 6 bases outside the gene matches. This CDR3 is built from 15 residues. In germline, CDR1 is SGHNT, CDR2 YENEEA. The DNA of the CDR3 is TGTGCCAGCAGCACTTCCGGGACAGGGGATTCACCCCTCCACTTT. This translates into CASSTSGTGDSPLHF.

The chain couples TRBV2 to TRBJ2-5, with D tentatively TRBD2 (7 bases). Looked up from germline, CDR1 is SNHLY and CDR2 is FYNNEI. The germline V and J ends were trimmed by 3 bases and 4 bases, with 12 bases remaining between them. This CDR3 contains 14 residues. The CDR3 region is CASSESGGPETQYF. In DNA form, the CDR3 reads TGTGCCAGCAGTGAGTCGGGGGGCCCAGAGACCCAGTACTTC.

The CDR3 here is CSVSGTGGLFGYTGELFF. CDR3 nucleotides: TGCAGCGTATCCGGGACAGGGGGCCTCTTTGGGTACACCGGGGAGCTGTTTTTT. The gene calls are TRBV29-1 and TRBJ2-2, with 12 bases that match TRBD1. The ends lost 6 bases at V and 3 bases at J; junction bases unmatched: 14. The CDR3 is 18 amino acids. Germline V CDR1 and CDR2: SQVTM, ANQGSEA.

This clone turned up a few times. V is TRBV28 and J is TRBJ2-4; TRBD2 agrees at 8 bases. This CDR3 contains 19 residues. In germline, CDR1 is MDHEN, CDR2 SYDVKM. With 4 bases clipped from V and 0 bases from J, the junction kept 14 bases outside the gene matches. CDR3 in amino acids: CASSSTEWGSGIAKNIQYF. The CDR3, as DNA: TGTGCCAGCAGTTCGACCGAGTGGGGTAGCGGGATAGCCAAAAACATTCAGTACTTC.

The rearrangement uses TRBV5-5 and TRBJ1-5; D remains ambiguous. Trimming shortened V by 4 bases and J by 4 bases, and 12 bases separated the two germline ends. This CDR3 comprises 14 residues. Germline assignment: CDR1 SGHKS and CDR2 YYEKEE (reference sequence). The CDR3 DNA is TGTGCCAGCAGCCGGATGATGGAGAATCAGCCCCAGCATTTT. This sequence encodes CASSRMMENQPQHF.

The V gene is TRBV5-1, the J gene TRBJ1-5, with TRBD1 identical over 10 bases. J gave up 7 bases and V 4 bases, and 5 bases lay outside the gene matches. The germline V gene encodes CDR1 SGHRS and CDR2 YFSETQ. This CDR3 spans 14 amino acids. The CDR3 region is CASSPGQGVQPQHF. The CDR3 coding sequence is TGCGCCAGCAGCCCCGGACAGGGGGTACAGCCCCAGCATTTT. Based on the CDR3 plus reference TRBV5-1 and TRBJ1-5, the full variable domain is KAGVTQTPRYLIKTRGQQVTLSCSPISGHRSVSWYQQTPGQGLQFLFEYFSETQRNKGNFPGRFSGRQFSNSRSEMNVSTLELGDSALYLCASSPGQGVQPQHFGDGTRLSIL.

About this clone: Distinct nucleotide sequences in the sample also encode this CDR3. The chain recombines TRBV18 with TRBJ2-3; D is unclear. CDR1 is KGHSH, CDR2 LQKENI, per germline. The CDR3 loop spans 14 amino acids. V lost 2 bases to trimming and J lost 2 bases, with 8 bases between them. The CDR3 DNA is TGTGCCAGCTCACCAGGCCAGTACACAGATACGCAGTATTTT. Translating it yields CASSPGQYTDTQYF.

The chain combines TRBV2 with TRBJ2-1; 8 nucleotides align to TRBD2. This CDR3 region has 13 residues. V was clipped by 11 bases and J by 7 bases; unmatched bases: 10. Germline-derived CDR1 and CDR2 are SNHLY and FYNNEI. For the CDR3, the DNA is TGTGCCGGCCGGGCTAGCGGGCGGAATGAGCAGTTCTTC. Translating gives CAGRASGRNEQFF. The full variable domain, with the rest looked up from reference TRBV2 and TRBJ2-1, is EPEVTQTPSHQVTQMGQEVILRCVPISNHLYFYWYRQILGQKVEFLVSFYNNEISEKSEIFDDQFSVERPDGSNFTLKIRSTKLEDSAMYFCAGRASGRNEQFFGPGTRLTVL.

The rearrangement links TRBV5-4 to TRBJ2-1, with a tentative D call TRBD1 (6 bases). This CDR3 is 16 amino acids long. Germline lookup yields CDR1 SGHNT and CDR2 YYREEE (reference sequence). With 1 base removed from V and 3 bases from J, the gap between germline ends came to 14 bases. CDR3 protein: CASSLTFGTHYNEQFF. The CDR3 DNA follows: TGTGCCAGCAGCTTGACTTTTGGGACACACTACAATGAGCAGTTCTTC.

The CDR3 DNA follows: TGTGCCAGCAGCCCCCGGGGACAGGGCGGAGTTGCGACTGAAGCTTTCTTT. Amino acid sequence: CASSPRGQGGVATEAFF. V and J are TRBV5-4 and TRBJ1-1, with 9 positions matching TRBD1. V lost 4 bases to trimming and J lost 5 bases; unmatched junction nucleotides: 15. In germline, CDR1 is SGHNT, CDR2 YYREEE (reference sequence). The CDR3 has 17 amino acids.

V gene TRBV11-2 combines with J gene TRBJ1-4; maybe TRBD1 (5 bases). In germline, CDR1 is SGHAT, CDR2 FQNNGV. Between the trimmed V and J ends, which lost 5 bases and 7 bases, there was a span of 11 bases. The CDR3 is 13 residues long. The CDR3 DNA sequence: TGTGCCAGCAGCGTGGGACTTACTGAAAAACTGTTTTTT. Translated, it gives CASSVGLTEKLFF. Variable domain in full (rest from reference TRBV11-2 and TRBJ1-4): EAGVAQSPRYKIIEKRQSVAFWCNPISGHATLYWYQQILGQGPKLLIQFQNNGVVDDSQLPKDRFSAERLKGVDSTLKIQPAKLEDSAVYLCASSVGLTEKLFFGSGTQLSVL.

This sequence joins TRBV4-1 and TRBJ2-7, with 8 bases identical to TRBD2. The CDR3 spans 16 residues. Germline V gives CDR1 MGHRA, CDR2 YSYEKL. Trimming removed 3 bases from V and 7 bases from J; junction bases left unmatched: 14. CDR3 nucleotide sequence: TGCGCCAGCAGCCATCCCACTCTACAGCGGGGGATAGAGCAGTACTTC. It encodes CASSHPTLQRGIEQYF.

This clone came up a few times. The chain carries TRBV30 and TRBJ2-7; possible D gene TRBD2, 7 bases. V was clipped by 1 base and J by 7 bases, with 20 bases between them. Germline-derived CDR1 and CDR2 are GTSNPN and SVGIG (reference sequence). The CDR3 loop spans 15 amino acids. The CDR3 sequence: CAWSASPGGVDEQYF. CDR3 in DNA: TGTGCCTGGAGTGCCTCCCCGGGGGGCGTTGATGAGCAGTACTTC.

This clone is a singleton in its sample. The chain uses TRBV27 and TRBJ2-7, with 8 bases identical to TRBD2. This CDR3 region has 15 residues. After removal of 5 bases from V and 0 bases from J, the junction contained 6 bases not matched to a gene. CDR1 and CDR2 from the germline V gene are MNHEY and SMNVEV (reference sequence). For the CDR3, the DNA is TGTGCCAGCAGTCCAAGGAGCGGGAGCTCCTACGAGCAGTACTTC. This translates into CASSPRSGSSYEQYF.

The rearrangement joins TRBV5-6 to TRBJ1-1; D gene uncertain. V was clipped by 0 bases and J by 4 bases, with 13 bases between them. The germline V gene encodes CDR1 SGHDT and CDR2 YYEEEE. This CDR3 has 15 amino acids. This chain's CDR3 is CASSLGSVRLTEAFF. DNA for the CDR3: TGTGCCAGCAGCTTGGGGTCAGTGAGGCTCACTGAAGCTTTCTTT.

The V call is TRBV18, the J call TRBJ1-6, with 7 bases aligning to TRBD1. There are 16 residues in the CDR3. V lost 8 bases, J lost 5 bases, and 12 bases stayed unmatched. Germline CDR1 reads KGHSH; CDR2 reads LQKENI. In DNA form, the CDR3 reads TGTGCCAGCACCCCCGACAGGGTGGGAAATAATTCACCCCTCCACTTT. Translation gives CASTPDRVGNNSPLHF.

The chain uses TRBV7-3 and TRBJ2-1; TRBD1 matches at 7 bases. Germline CDR1 and CDR2: SGHTA and FQGTGA. This CDR3 comprises 15 residues. The V segment lost 5 bases and the J segment 2 bases; nucleotides outside the gene matches: 6. Here the CDR3 reads CASSVTGDTYNEQFF. The CDR3 DNA follows: TGTGCCAGCAGCGTTACAGGGGATACCTACAATGAGCAGTTCTTC. Full variable domain (missing parts from reference TRBV7-3 and TRBJ2-1): GAGVSQTPSNKVTEKGKYVELRCDPISGHTALYWYRQSLGQGPEFLIYFQGTGAADDSGLPNDRFFAVRPEGSVSTLKIQRTERGDSAVYLCASSVTGDTYNEQFFGPGTRLTVL.

This clone is a singleton in its sample. Other DNA sequences in the sample encode the same CDR3. The gene calls are TRBV10-1 and TRBJ2-3, with D possibly matching TRBD2 (6 bases). The germline gives CDR1 WNHNN, CDR2 SYGVQD (reference sequence). This CDR3 region has 14 residues. Trimming removed 2 bases from V and 0 bases from J, with 6 bases in between. The CDR3 nucleotides are TGCGCCAGCAGTGAGGGGACTAGCACAGATACGCAGTATTTT. It encodes CASSEGTSTDTQYF.

This clone came up once. The rearrangement uses TRBV24-1 and TRBJ2-3; D not certain. Germline loops: CDR1 KGHDR, CDR2 SFDVKD. V was clipped by 7 bases and J by 6 bases, with 7 bases between them. The CDR3 is 11 amino acids. CDR3 DNA sequence: TGTGCCACCAGCCATACTGATACGCAGTATTTT. Protein product: CATSHTDTQYF.

The rearrangement links TRBV9 to TRBJ2-5, with 7 bases fitting TRBD2. CDR1 and CDR2 (germline): SGDLS, YYNGEE. The CDR3 extends over 15 amino acids. Losses at the gene ends were 4 bases for V and 4 bases for J; bases not matched to a gene: 10. The CDR3 coding sequence is TGTGCCAGCAGCCCACGGGGGGAGGAGGCAGAGACCCAGTACTTC. This translates into CASSPRGEEAETQYF.

The sample holds one count of this clone. The chain links TRBV5-1 to TRBJ2-3; no firm D call. The CDR3 has 14 residues. The ends were cut back, 4 bases at V and 0 bases at J, with 9 bases in the middle. CDR1 is SGHRS and CDR2 is YFSETQ in the germline V gene. The CDR3 is CASSEQSSTDTQYF. CDR3 sequence (DNA): TGCGCCAGCAGCGAACAGTCTAGCACAGATACGCAGTATTTT.

The chain couples TRBV19 to TRBJ1-5, with 7 positions matching TRBD1. The CDR3 loop spans 15 amino acids. Germline V gives CDR1 LNHDA, CDR2 SQIVND (reference sequence). V was pared by 1 base and J by 3 bases, with 3 bases of the junction left unmatched. CDR3 DNA sequence: TGTGCCAGTAGTATAGGGGACAGAAACAATCAGCCCCAGCATTTT. Translation: CASSIGDRNNQPQHF.

The J gene is TRBJ2-7, the V gene TRBV5-5, with D perhaps matching TRBD2 (6 bases). V dropped 0 bases and J dropped 2 bases, with 12 bases sitting between them. CDR3 length: 15 residues. Per germline, CDR1 SGHKS and CDR2 YYEKEE (reference sequence). The CDR3: CASSLGWRGPYEQYF. DNA for the CDR3: TGTGCCAGCAGCTTGGGATGGAGGGGCCCCTACGAGCAGTACTTC.

V gene TRBV19 combines with J gene TRBJ1-2; D might be TRBD1 (6 bases). Germline values: CDR1 LNHDA, CDR2 SQIVND (reference sequence). This CDR3 comprises 15 residues. The V gene lost 2 bases and the J gene lost 4 bases, with 14 bases spanning the gap. The CDR3 DNA reads TGTGCCAGTAGTATAAAGGCCAGGGGTGCCTATGGCTACACCTTC. Translating it yields CASSIKARGAYGYTF.

This chain connects TRBV5-1 to TRBJ1-2, with D maybe TRBD1 (6 bases). Germline lookup yields CDR1 SGHRS and CDR2 YFSETQ. The CDR3 consists of 14 residues. The V and J ends lost 4 bases and 2 bases respectively, with 12 bases between them. The DNA for the CDR3 is TGCGCCAGCAGCCCAGGGGTTCCCAACTATGGCTACACCTTC. It translates to CASSPGVPNYGYTF. Based on the CDR3 plus reference TRBV5-1 and TRBJ1-2, the full variable domain is KAGVTQTPRYLIKTRGQQVTLSCSPISGHRSVSWYQQTPGQGLQFLFEYFSETQRNKGNFPGRFSGRQFSNSRSEMNVSTLELGDSALYLCASSPGVPNYGYTFGSGTRLTVV.

The chain recombines TRBV7-9 with TRBJ2-1, with 8 nucleotides matching TRBD2. This CDR3 is 18 amino acids long. CDR1 is SEHNR, CDR2 FQNEAQ, per germline (reference sequence). The J segment lost 6 bases and the V segment lost 2 bases, leaving 15 bases of the junction unmatched. The CDR3 is CASSLSSGRLAGGNEQFF. CDR3 coding DNA: TGTGCCAGCAGCTTAAGTTCTGGGAGGCTAGCGGGCGGCAATGAGCAGTTCTTC.

The V gene is TRBV11-2, the J gene TRBJ2-7; 7 nucleotides line up with TRBD2. Germline CDR1 reads SGHAT; CDR2 reads FQNNGV. The trim removed 8 bases at V and 3 bases at J, leaving 7 bases unmatched. This CDR3 has 13 amino acids. The CDR3 region has the DNA TGTGCCAGCCAGTCTAGCGGCGGCTACGAGCAGTACTTC. It encodes CASQSSGGYEQYF.

This clone was seen repeatedly, ten times or more. The rearrangement uses TRBV2 and TRBJ1-1; D might be TRBD1 (5 bases). Per the germline V gene, CDR1 is SNHLY and CDR2 is FYNNEI. V lost 7 bases and J 11 bases, leaving 11 bases between the germline ends. The CDR3 spans 10 residues. Here the CDR3 DNA reads TGTGCCAGCAATCCAGGGATGGCTTTCTTT. Protein product: CASNPGMAFF.